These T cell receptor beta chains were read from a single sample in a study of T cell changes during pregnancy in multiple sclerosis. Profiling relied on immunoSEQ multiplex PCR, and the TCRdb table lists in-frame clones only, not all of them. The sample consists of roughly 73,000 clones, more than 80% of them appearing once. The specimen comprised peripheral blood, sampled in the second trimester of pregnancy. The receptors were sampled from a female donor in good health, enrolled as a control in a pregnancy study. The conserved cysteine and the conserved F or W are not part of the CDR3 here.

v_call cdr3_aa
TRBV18 ASSLTGGNQPQH
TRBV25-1 ASSEYRGTDTQY
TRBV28 ASSLNGLTEAF
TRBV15 ATSRVQGAREKLF
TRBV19 ASSPSRGSYEQY
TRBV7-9 ASSATGESPLH
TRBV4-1 ASSQKQGNQETQY
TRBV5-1 ASTQTGGSYNEQF
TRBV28 ASSSLLRRAGQEQY
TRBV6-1 ASSKDRSGNQPQH
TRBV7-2 ASSRGSGYQETQY
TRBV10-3 AISDPGWEKLF
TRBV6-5 ASTRGTTNTGELF
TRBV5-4 ASSPTEPKETQY
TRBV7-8 ASSLQGVPSSTDTQY
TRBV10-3 AISETPGRWDGYT
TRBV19 ASSIQGLGHSYEQY
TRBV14 ASSQAGTYNEQF
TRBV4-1 ASSPGQGRTGELF
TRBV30 AWSKGTGTGKLF
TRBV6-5 ASRDGSNIQY
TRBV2 ASRGGPAKNIQY
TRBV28 ASTPQRRSYEQY
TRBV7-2 ASSLSRAYNEQF
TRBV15 ATSLGDRGDNEKLF
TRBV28 ASTPTGDYEQY
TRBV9 ASSVYRAVNTEAF
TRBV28 ASSQTGLEAF
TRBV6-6 ASSYVGVGGYT
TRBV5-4 ASSGGRGGQRDTQY
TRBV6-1 ASSPRRALDYGYT